This T cell receptor beta chain is drawn from a study of patients and donors after allogeneic stem cell transplantation. MiXCR was run by TCRdb on the RT-PCR reads, yielding one entry per CDR3 protein. The data contain about a million distinct CDR3 sequences, 15% to 20% of them singletons. The sample was blood, either unsorted or a sorted T cell fraction (not recorded which). This clonotype was sampled from a human donor who was either an allogeneic HSCT recipient or a stem cell or donor lymphocyte infusion donor (not recorded which). It is not recorded whose cells these are; they may come from a transplant donor.

CDR3: CSADIAWGLASNEQFF. The DNA of the CDR3 is TGCAGTGCCGACATTGCCTGGGGACTAGCGAGCAATGAGCAGTTCTTC. The rearrangement joins TRBV20-1 to TRBJ2-1; 10 nucleotides match TRBD2. Germline values: CDR1 DFQATT, CDR2 SNEGSKA (reference sequence). The junction had 14 bases not matched to a gene; V was cut back by 6 bases and J by 6 bases. The CDR3 length is 16 residues.